This T cell receptor (beta chain) was sequenced during a study of blood T cell repertoires in COVID-19. The overall study: The United States, Italy and Spain were the sources of the acute and convalescent COVID-19 samples. PBMCs, B-cell-depleted T cells, or T cells were the source of the cDNA or gDNA that made up the material.

Assay: immunoSEQ multiplex PCR; the TCRdb copy retains only in-frame clones and omits some. The sample shows around 200,000 clones, about 83% of them seen only once. In germline, CDR1 is MDHEN, CDR2 SYDVKM. This CDR3 comprises 19 residues. V was cut by 4 bases and J by 0 bases, with 22 bases left in between. This clone has only one observation. Seattle's enrolled individuals joined amid active infection and were then monitored longitudinally. This sequence originates from a woman aged 30 to 39 with COVID-19, enrolled during active disease. The rearrangement links TRBV28 to TRBJ1-3; no reliable D call. Sequencing input: peripheral blood. Written as DNA, the CDR3 is TGTGCCAGCAGTTCCCCCATTCTTCGACAAGGCGTCTCTGGAAACACCATATATTTT. Translated: CASSSPILRQGVSGNTIYF. Using reference TRBV28 and TRBJ1-3 for the parts outside the CDR3, the full variable domain is DVKVTQSSRYLVKRTGEKVFLECVQDMDHENMFWYRQDPGLGLRLIYFSYDVKMKEKGDIPEGYSVSREKKERFSLILESASTNQTSMYLCASSSPILRQGVSGNTIYFGEGSWLTVV.